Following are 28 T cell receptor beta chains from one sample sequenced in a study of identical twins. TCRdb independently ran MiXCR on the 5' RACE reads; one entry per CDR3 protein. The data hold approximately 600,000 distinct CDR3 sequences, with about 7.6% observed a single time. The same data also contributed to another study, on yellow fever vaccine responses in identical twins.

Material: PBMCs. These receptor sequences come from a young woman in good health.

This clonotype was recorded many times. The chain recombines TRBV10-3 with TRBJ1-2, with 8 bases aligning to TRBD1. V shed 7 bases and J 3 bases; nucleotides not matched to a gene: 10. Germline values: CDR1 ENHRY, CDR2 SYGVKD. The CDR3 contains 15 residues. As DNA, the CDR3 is TGTGCCATCAATGGGGGACAGGCCCTCGACTATGGCTACACCTTC. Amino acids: CAINGGQALDYGYTF.

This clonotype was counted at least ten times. DNA of the CDR3: TGCGCCAGCAGCCCCCGGGACGTACGGCAGCCCCAGCATTTT. Translation: CASSPRDVRQPQHF. The V call is TRBV10-1, the J call TRBJ1-5; possible D gene TRBD1, 5 bases. The CDR3 totals 14 residues. Trimming took 6 bases from V and 7 from J, leaving 16 bases between them. CDR1 WNHNN and CDR2 SYGVQD come from the germline V gene (reference sequence).

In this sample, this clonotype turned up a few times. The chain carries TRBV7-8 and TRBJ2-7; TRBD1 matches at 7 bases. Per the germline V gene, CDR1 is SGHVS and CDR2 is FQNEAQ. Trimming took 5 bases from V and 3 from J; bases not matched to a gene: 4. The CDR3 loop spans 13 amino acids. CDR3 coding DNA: TGTGCCAGCAGCCTGGGACAGTTCTACGAGCAGTACTTC. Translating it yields CASSLGQFYEQYF. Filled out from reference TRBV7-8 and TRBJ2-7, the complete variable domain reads GAGVSQSPRYKVAKRGQDVALRCDPISGHVSLFWYQQALGQGPEFLTYFQNEAQLDKSGLPSDRFFAERPEGSVSTLKIQRTQQEDSAVYLCASSLGQFYEQYFGPGTRLTVT.

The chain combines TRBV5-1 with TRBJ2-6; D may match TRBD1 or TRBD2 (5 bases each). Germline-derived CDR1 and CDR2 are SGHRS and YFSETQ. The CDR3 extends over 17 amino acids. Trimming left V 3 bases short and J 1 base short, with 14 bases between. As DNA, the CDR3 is TGCGCCAGCAGCTCGGGACGGGTGGCGTCTGGGGCCAACGTCCTGACTTTC. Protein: CASSSGRVASGANVLTF.

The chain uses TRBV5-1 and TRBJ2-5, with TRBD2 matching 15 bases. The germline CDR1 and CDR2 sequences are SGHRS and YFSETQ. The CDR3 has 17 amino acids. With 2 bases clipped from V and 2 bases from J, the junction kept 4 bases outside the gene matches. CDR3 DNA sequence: TGCGCCAGCAGCTTACCGGGACTAGCGGGAGGTCAAGAGACCCAGTACTTC. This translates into CASSLPGLAGGQETQYF. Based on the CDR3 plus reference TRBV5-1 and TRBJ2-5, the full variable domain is KAGVTQTPRYLIKTRGQQVTLSCSPISGHRSVSWYQQTPGQGLQFLFEYFSETQRNKGNFPGRFSGRQFSNSRSEMNVSTLELGDSALYLCASSLPGLAGGQETQYFGPGTRLLVL.

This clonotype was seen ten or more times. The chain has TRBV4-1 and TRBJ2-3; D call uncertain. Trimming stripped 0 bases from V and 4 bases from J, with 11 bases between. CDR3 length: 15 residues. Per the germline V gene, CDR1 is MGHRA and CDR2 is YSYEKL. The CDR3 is CASSQDMAQPDTQYF. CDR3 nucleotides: TGCGCCAGCAGCCAAGATATGGCCCAGCCAGATACGCAGTATTTT.

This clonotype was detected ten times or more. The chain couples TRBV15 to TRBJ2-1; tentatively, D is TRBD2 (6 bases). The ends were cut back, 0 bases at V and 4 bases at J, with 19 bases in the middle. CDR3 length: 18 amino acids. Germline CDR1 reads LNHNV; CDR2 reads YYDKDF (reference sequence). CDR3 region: CATSRDLTSRSPYNEQFF. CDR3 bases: TGTGCCACCAGCAGAGATCTAACTAGCCGGAGCCCTTACAATGAGCAGTTCTTC.

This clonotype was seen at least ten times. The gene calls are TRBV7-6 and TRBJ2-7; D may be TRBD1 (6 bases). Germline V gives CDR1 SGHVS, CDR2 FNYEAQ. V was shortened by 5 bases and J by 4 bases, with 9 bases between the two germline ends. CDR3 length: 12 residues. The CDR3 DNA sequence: TGTGCCAGCAGCGCACAGGGTTACGAGCAGTACTTC. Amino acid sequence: CASSAQGYEQYF.

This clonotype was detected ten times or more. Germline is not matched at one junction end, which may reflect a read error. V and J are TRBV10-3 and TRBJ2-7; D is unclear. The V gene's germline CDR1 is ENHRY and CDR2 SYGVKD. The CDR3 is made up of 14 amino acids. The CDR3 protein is CAISEWQESYEQYF. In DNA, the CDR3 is TGTGCCATCAGCGAGTGGCAGGAAAGCTACGAGCAGTACTTC.

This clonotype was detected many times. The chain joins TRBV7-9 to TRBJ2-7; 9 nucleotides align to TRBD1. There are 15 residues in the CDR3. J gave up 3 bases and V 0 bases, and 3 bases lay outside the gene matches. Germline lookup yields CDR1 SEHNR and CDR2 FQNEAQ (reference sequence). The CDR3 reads CASSLAGQGNYEQYF. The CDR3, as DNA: TGTGCCAGCAGCTTAGCCGGACAGGGGAACTACGAGCAGTACTTC. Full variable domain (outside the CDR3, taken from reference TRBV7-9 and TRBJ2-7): DTGVSQNPRHKITKRGQNVTFRCDPISEHNRLYWYRQTLGQGPEFLTYFQNEAQLEKSRLLSDRFSAERPKGSFSTLEIQRTEQGDSAMYLCASSLAGQGNYEQYFGPGTRLTVT.

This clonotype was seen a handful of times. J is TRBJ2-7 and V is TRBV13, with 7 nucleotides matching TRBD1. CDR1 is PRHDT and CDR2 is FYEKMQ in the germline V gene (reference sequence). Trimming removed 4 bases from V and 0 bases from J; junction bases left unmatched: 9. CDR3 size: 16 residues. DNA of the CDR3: TGTGCCAGCAGCTCCGAGGCGGACAGGAACTCCTACGAGCAGTACTTC. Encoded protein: CASSSEADRNSYEQYF.

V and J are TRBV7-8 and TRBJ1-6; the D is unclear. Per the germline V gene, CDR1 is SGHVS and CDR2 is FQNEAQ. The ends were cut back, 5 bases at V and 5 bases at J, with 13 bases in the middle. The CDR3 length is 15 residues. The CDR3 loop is CASSQTRTHNSPLHF. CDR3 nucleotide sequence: TGTGCCAGCAGCCAGACAAGGACTCATAATTCACCCCTCCACTTT.

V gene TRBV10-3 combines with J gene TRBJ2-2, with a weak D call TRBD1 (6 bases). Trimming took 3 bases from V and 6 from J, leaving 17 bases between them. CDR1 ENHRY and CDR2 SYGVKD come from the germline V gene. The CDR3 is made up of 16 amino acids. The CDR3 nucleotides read TGTGCCATCAGTGATGCAGGACAGACGACCCCCGGGGAGCTGTTTTTT. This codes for CAISDAGQTTPGELFF.

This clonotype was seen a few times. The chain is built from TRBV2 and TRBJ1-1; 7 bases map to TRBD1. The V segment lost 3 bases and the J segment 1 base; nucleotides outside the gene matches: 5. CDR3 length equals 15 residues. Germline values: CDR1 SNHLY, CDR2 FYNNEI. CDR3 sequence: CASSDENRGNTEAFF. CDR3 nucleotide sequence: TGTGCCAGCAGTGACGAGAACAGGGGGAACACTGAAGCTTTCTTT.

In nucleotides, the CDR3 is TGTGCCAGCTCCTGGGAGGTTGCGGGAGGTCTCTTGCAGTACTTC. Its translation: CASSWEVAGGLLQYF. This chain uses TRBV28 with TRBJ2-7; 8 bases align to TRBD2. Per germline, CDR1 MDHEN and CDR2 SYDVKM. The junction had 18 bases not matched to a gene; V was cut back by 8 bases and J by 9 bases. This CDR3 has 15 residues.

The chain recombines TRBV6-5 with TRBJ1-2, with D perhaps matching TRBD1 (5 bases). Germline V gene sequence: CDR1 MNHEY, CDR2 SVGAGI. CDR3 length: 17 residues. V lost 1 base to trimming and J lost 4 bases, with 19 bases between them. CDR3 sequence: CASSYFLTSSQGYGYTF. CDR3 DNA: TGTGCCAGCAGTTACTTTCTGACCAGTTCTCAGGGCTATGGCTACACCTTC.

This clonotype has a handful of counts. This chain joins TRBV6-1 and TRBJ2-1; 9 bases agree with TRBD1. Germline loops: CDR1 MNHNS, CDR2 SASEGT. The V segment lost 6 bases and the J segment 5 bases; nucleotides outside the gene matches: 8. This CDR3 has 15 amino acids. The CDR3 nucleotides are TGTGCCAGCAGGCGTCCCGGGACAGGGAACAATGAGCAGTTCTTC. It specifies CASRRPGTGNNEQFF.

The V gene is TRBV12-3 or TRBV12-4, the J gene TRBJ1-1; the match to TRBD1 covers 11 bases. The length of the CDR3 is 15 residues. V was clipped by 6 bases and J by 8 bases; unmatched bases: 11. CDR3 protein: CASSHGQGARTEAFF. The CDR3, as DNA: TGTGCCAGCAGCCACGGACAGGGGGCGAGGACCGAAGCTTTCTTT.

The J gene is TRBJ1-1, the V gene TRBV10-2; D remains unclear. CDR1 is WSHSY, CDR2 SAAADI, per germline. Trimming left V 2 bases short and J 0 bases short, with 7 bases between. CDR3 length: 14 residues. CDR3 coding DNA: TGCGCCAGCAGTGAGATTCCCATGAACACTGAAGCTTTCTTT. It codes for CASSEIPMNTEAFF.

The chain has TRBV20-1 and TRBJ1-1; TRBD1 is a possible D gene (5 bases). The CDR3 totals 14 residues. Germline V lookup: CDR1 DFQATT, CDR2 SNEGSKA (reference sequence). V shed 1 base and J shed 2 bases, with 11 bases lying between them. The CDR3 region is CSARAGAANTEAFF. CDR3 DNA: TGCAGTGCTAGAGCCGGGGCAGCCAACACTGAAGCTTTCTTT.

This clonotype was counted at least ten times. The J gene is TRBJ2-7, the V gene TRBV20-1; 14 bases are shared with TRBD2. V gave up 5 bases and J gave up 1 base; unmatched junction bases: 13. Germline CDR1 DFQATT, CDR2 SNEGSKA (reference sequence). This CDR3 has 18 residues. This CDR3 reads CSAPKGGLAGVGSYEQYF. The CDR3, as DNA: TGCAGTGCTCCTAAAGGGGGACTAGCGGGAGTAGGATCCTACGAGCAGTACTTC.

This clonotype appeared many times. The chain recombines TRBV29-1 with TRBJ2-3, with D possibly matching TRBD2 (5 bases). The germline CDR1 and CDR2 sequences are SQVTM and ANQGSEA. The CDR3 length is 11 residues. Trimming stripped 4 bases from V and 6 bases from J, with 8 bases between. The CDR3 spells CSVGEFDTQYF. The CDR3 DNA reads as TGCAGCGTTGGGGAGTTCGATACGCAGTATTTT.

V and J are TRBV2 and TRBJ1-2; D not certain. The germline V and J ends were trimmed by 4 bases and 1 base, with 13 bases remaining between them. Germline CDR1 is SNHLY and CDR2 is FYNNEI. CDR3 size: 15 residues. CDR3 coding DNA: TGTGCCAGCAGTGCGGGAGGGATGGGTAACTATGGCTACACCTTC. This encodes CASSAGGMGNYGYTF.

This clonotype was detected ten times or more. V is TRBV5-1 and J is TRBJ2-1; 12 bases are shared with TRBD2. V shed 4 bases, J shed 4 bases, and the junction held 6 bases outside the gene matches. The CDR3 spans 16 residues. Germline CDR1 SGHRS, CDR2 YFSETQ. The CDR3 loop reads CASSGSLAGGYNEQFF. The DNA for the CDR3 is TGCGCCAGCAGCGGTTCACTAGCGGGAGGTTACAATGAGCAGTTCTTC.

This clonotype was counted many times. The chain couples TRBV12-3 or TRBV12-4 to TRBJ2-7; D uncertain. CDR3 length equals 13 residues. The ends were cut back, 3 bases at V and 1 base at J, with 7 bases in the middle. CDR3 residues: CASSFSGSYEQYF. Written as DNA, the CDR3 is TGTGCCAGCAGTTTCTCCGGATCCTACGAGCAGTACTTC.

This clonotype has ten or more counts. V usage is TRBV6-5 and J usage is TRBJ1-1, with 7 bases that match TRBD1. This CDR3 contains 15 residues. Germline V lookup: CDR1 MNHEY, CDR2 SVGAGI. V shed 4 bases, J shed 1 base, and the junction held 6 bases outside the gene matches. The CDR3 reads CASSLTDRANTEAFF. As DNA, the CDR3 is TGTGCCAGCAGTTTGACCGACAGGGCGAACACTGAAGCTTTCTTT.

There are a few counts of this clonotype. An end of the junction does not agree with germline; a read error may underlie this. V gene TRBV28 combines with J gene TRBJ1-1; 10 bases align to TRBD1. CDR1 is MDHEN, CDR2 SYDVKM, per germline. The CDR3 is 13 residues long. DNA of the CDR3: TGTGCCAGCAGTCCCCCCCGACAGGGGGCGATTCTTTTT. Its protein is CASSPPRQGAILF.

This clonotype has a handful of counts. For the CDR3, the DNA is TGCAGTGCCGCTGACGGGACTAGCGGAACCTACGAGCAGTACGTC. It yields the protein CSAADGTSGTYEQYV. This chain connects TRBV20-1 to TRBJ2-7; TRBD2 aligns across 11 bases. This CDR3 contains 15 residues. The V gene's germline CDR1 is DFQATT and CDR2 SNEGSKA (reference sequence). Losses at the gene ends were 6 bases for V and 2 bases for J; bases not matched to a gene: 9.